These 27 T cell receptor beta chains were sequenced from one sample in a study of T cells in narcolepsy. Only in-frame clones appear in the TCRdb table, and some are missing; sequencing was by immunoSEQ multiplex PCR. The table shows about 35,000 clones, with more than 75% occurring only once. Sequences were obtained from memory (CD45RA-) CD4+ T cells from blood. These receptors originate from a human donor in good health.

The gene calls are TRBV18 and TRBJ2-1; 10 nucleotides line up with TRBD2. Trimming cost V 4 bases and J 4 bases; bases outside gene matches: 1. Germline CDR1 is KGHSH and CDR2 is LQKENI. This CDR3 is built from 14 residues. The CDR3, as DNA: TGTGCCAGCTCACAGACTAGCGGGTACAATGAGCAGTTCTTC. Protein sequence: CASSQTSGYNEQFF.

This clone was seen only once. This chain joins TRBV7-3 and TRBJ1-2; tentative D call: TRBD1 (6 bases). The V end was cut by 5 bases, the J end by 7 bases, with 17 bases between. CDR1 and CDR2 (germline): SGHTA, FQGTGA. This CDR3 contains 14 residues. As DNA, the CDR3 is TGTGCCAGCAGCCCTAGGGGGGGCGCATTTGGCTACACCTTC. Translated: CASSPRGGAFGYTF. The full variable domain, its missing parts supplied by reference TRBV7-3 and TRBJ1-2, is GAGVSQTPSNKVTEKGKYVELRCDPISGHTALYWYRQSLGQGPEFLIYFQGTGAADDSGLPNDRFFAVRPEGSVSTLKIQRTERGDSAVYLCASSPRGGAFGYTFGSGTRLTVV.

This clone was observed once. The V call is TRBV14, the J call TRBJ2-5, with D perhaps TRBD1 or TRBD2 (5 bases each). Germline V gives CDR1 SGHDN, CDR2 FVKESK. Trimming took 4 bases from V and 0 from J, leaving 15 bases between them. This CDR3 comprises 16 residues. CDR3: CASSLPGRAYQETQYF. The CDR3 bases are TGTGCCAGCAGCCTCCCAGGGCGGGCCTACCAAGAGACCCAGTACTTC.

This clone occurred once. The chain couples TRBV7-8 to TRBJ2-6; D unresolved. From germline, CDR1 is SGHVS and CDR2 FQNEAQ. There are 16 residues in the CDR3. The V end lost 1 base, the J end lost 2 bases, and 9 bases lay between the germline ends. Written as DNA, the CDR3 is TGTGCCAGCAGCTTAGAGGACCGAGCTGGGGCCAACGTCCTGACTTTC. Translated, it gives CASSLEDRAGANVLTF.

The genes are TRBV14 and TRBJ1-2; TRBD1 matches at 8 bases. Germline V gene data show CDR1 as SGHDN and CDR2 as FVKESK. The junction had 8 bases not matched to a gene; V was cut back by 0 bases and J by 8 bases. The CDR3 has 15 amino acids. The CDR3 is CASSQDRDRNEGYTF. CDR3 in DNA: TGTGCCAGCAGCCAAGACCGGGACAGGAATGAAGGCTACACCTTC.

The V and J genes are TRBV11-2 and TRBJ1-1; no definite D call. Trimming pared 4 bases from V and 1 base from J, leaving 13 bases between. Per the germline V gene, CDR1 is SGHAT and CDR2 is FQNNGV. The length of the CDR3 is 15 residues. CDR3 in DNA: TGTGCCAGCAGCTACTTAGGGTTGGGGAACACTGAAGCTTTCTTT. Protein sequence: CASSYLGLGNTEAFF. Looking up the rest from reference TRBV11-2 and TRBJ1-1 gives the full variable domain: EAGVAQSPRYKIIEKRQSVAFWCNPISGHATLYWYQQILGQGPKLLIQFQNNGVVDDSQLPKDRFSAERLKGVDSTLKIQPAKLEDSAVYLCASSYLGLGNTEAFFGQGTRLTVV.

V and J are TRBV5-1 and TRBJ2-2, with 8 nucleotides matching TRBD2. This CDR3 has 16 residues. V was clipped by 0 bases and J by 1 base; unmatched bases: 2. Germline CDR1 reads SGHRS; CDR2 reads YFSETQ. The CDR3 sequence: CASSLGSGGNTGELFF. Written as DNA, the CDR3 is TGCGCCAGCAGCTTGGGGAGCGGGGGGAACACCGGGGAGCTGTTTTTT.

The chain has TRBV6-1 and TRBJ1-2; 9 nucleotides agree with TRBD1. The CDR3 extends over 15 amino acids. Looked up from germline, CDR1 is MNHNS and CDR2 is SASEGT. The J segment lost 5 bases and the V segment lost 6 bases, leaving 10 bases of the junction unmatched. For the CDR3, the DNA is TGTGCCAGCAGACTCCCGGGGACAGGGCCGTATGGCTACACCTTC. Translation: CASRLPGTGPYGYTF.

The V and J genes are TRBV11-2 and TRBJ1-2; D is possibly TRBD1 (6 bases). The CDR3 consists of 16 residues. Trimming shortened V by 4 bases and J by 0 bases, and 15 bases separated the two germline ends. The germline gives CDR1 SGHAT, CDR2 FQNNGV. The CDR3 nucleotides are TGTGCCAGCAGCTCGTTGAGGGACACCTCTAACTATGGCTACACCTTC. This encodes CASSSLRDTSNYGYTF.

The J gene is TRBJ2-7, the V gene TRBV5-8, with D tentatively TRBD1 or TRBD2 (5 bases each). Per the germline V gene, CDR1 is SGHTS and CDR2 is YDEGEE. Deletions cut 0 bases from V and 4 bases from J, with 17 bases between. The CDR3 totals 16 residues. The CDR3 DNA follows: TGTGCCAGCAGCTTGGACTTTGGGGGAGTTCATTACGAGCAGTACTTC. As protein: CASSLDFGGVHYEQYF.

The rearrangement uses TRBV6-1 and TRBJ2-3; D call uncertain. The CDR3 extends over 13 amino acids. Germline CDR1 MNHNS, CDR2 SASEGT. Trimming cost V 1 base and J 9 bases, with 11 bases left between them. CDR3: CASSEVVSLTQYF. The DNA for the CDR3 is TGTGCCAGCAGTGAAGTCGTGTCACTGACGCAGTATTTT.

The chain joins TRBV18 to TRBJ2-7; tentatively, D is TRBD1 (6 bases). Trimming took 3 bases from V and 6 from J, leaving 12 bases between them. Germline CDR1 reads KGHSH; CDR2 reads LQKENI. The CDR3 has 13 residues. As DNA, the CDR3 is TGTGCCAGCTCACCTGGACAGCAACGCGAGCAGTACTTC. Encoded protein: CASSPGQQREQYF.

The rearrangement links TRBV6-5 to TRBJ1-4; perhaps TRBD1 as D (6 bases). The CDR3 spans 15 residues. V dropped 0 bases and J dropped 3 bases, with 8 bases sitting between them. Per the germline V gene, CDR1 is MNHEY and CDR2 is SVGAGI. The CDR3, as DNA: TGTGCCAGCAGTTACTCCAGGACAGCTAATGAAAAACTGTTTTTT. It specifies CASSYSRTANEKLFF.

V and J are TRBV7-2 and TRBJ2-1; tentatively, D is TRBD1 (6 bases). Trimming removed 3 bases at V and 9 bases at J, with 15 bases between. Looked up from germline, CDR1 is SGHTA and CDR2 is FQGNSA. The CDR3 is made up of 14 amino acids. The CDR3 DNA follows: TGTGCCAGCAGCTTTACAGGGCACGGATCTGAGCAGTTCTTC. Translated: CASSFTGHGSEQFF.

This clone was found once. The CDR3 region has the DNA TGTGCCAGCAGCTTAGGAGAAATACCCGGAAAAGATAATCAGCCCCAGCATTTT. As protein: CASSLGEIPGKDNQPQHF. The chain recombines TRBV7-9 with TRBJ1-5; D not resolved. The CDR3 is made up of 18 amino acids. The germline V gene encodes CDR1 SEHNR and CDR2 FQNEAQ (reference sequence). Trimming removed 1 base from V and 4 bases from J, with 20 bases in between.

V and J are TRBV18 and TRBJ2-1, with 8 bases lining up with TRBD1. This CDR3 comprises 14 residues. J was trimmed by 10 bases and V by 4 bases; bases with no gene match: 9. In germline, CDR1 is KGHSH, CDR2 LQKENI. CDR3 amino acids: CASSLPRQGKEQFF. The CDR3 nucleotides read TGTGCCAGCTCACTCCCGCGACAGGGGAAGGAGCAGTTCTTC.

This clone was observed a handful of times. The chain employs TRBV10-2 and TRBJ2-7; 9 nucleotides align to TRBD2. This CDR3 spans 13 amino acids. The junction had 4 bases not matched to a gene; V was cut back by 6 bases and J by 4 bases. In germline, CDR1 is WSHSY, CDR2 SAAADI. CDR3 region: CASRLAGEYEQYF. The CDR3 DNA is TGCGCCAGCAGACTAGCGGGCGAGTACGAGCAGTACTTC.

This chain uses TRBV6-1 with TRBJ2-7; 10 nucleotides match TRBD2. V was clipped by 4 bases and J by 3 bases; unmatched bases: 6. This CDR3 comprises 15 residues. CDR1 MNHNS and CDR2 SASEGT come from the germline V gene. CDR3 nucleotides: TGTGCCAGCAGTGGATTACTAGCGGGAAACTACGAGCAGTACTTC. Residues: CASSGLLAGNYEQYF.

The chain is built from TRBV5-6 and TRBJ1-6, with D unresolved. The CDR3 has 14 residues. V was pared by 4 bases and J by 6 bases, with 11 bases between. The germline CDR1 and CDR2 sequences are SGHDT and YYEEEE. The CDR3 sequence: CASSGFGSNSPLHF. The CDR3 DNA reads as TGTGCCAGCAGCGGGTTCGGTTCTAATTCACCCCTCCACTTT.

This clone was observed once. The rearrangement links TRBV7-2 to TRBJ1-1; D not certain. This CDR3 is built from 13 residues. Trimming left V 0 bases short and J 1 base short, with 3 bases between. Germline V gene sequence: CDR1 SGHTA, CDR2 FQGNSA. This CDR3 is CASSLAPNTEAFF. CDR3 in DNA: TGTGCCAGCAGCTTAGCCCCGAACACTGAAGCTTTCTTT.

The CDR3 loop is CASISGGSYEQYF. CDR3 DNA sequence: TGTGCCAGCATCTCCGGAGGATCCTACGAGCAGTACTTC. This chain joins TRBV25-1 and TRBJ2-7; TRBD2 might be the D (5 bases). V was pared by 7 bases and J by 1 base, with 11 bases between. Germline loops: CDR1 MGHDK, CDR2 SYGVNS. The CDR3 has 13 residues.

This clone was counted between two and nine times. The rearrangement uses TRBV19 and TRBJ1-4; weak D call: TRBD1 (6 bases). Germline values: CDR1 LNHDA, CDR2 SQIVND (reference sequence). CDR3 length: 16 amino acids. The ends were cut back, 3 bases at V and 0 bases at J, with 11 bases in the middle. In nucleotides, the CDR3 is TGTGCCAGTAGTATGCAGGGGATTGCAACTAATGAAAAACTGTTTTTT. It translates to CASSMQGIATNEKLFF. Supplemented by reference TRBV19 and TRBJ1-4, the full variable domain reads DGGITQSPKYLFRKEGQNVTLSCEQNLNHDAMYWYRQDPGQGLRLIYYSQIVNDFQKGDIAEGYSVSREKKESFPLTVTSAQKNPTAFYLCASSMQGIATNEKLFFGSGTQLSVL.

The gene calls are TRBV27 and TRBJ1-1; 7 positions agree with TRBD1. V trimming: 5 bases; J trimming: 2 bases; junction bases outside the gene matches: 5. This CDR3 has 14 amino acids. From germline, CDR1 is MNHEY and CDR2 SMNVEV (reference sequence). The CDR3 region is CASSPNRGNTEAFF. Written as DNA, the CDR3 is TGTGCCAGCAGTCCCAACAGGGGTAACACTGAAGCTTTCTTT.

V and J are TRBV30 and TRBJ1-2, with 7 nucleotides matching TRBD1. Germline CDR1 reads GTSNPN; CDR2 reads SVGIG (reference sequence). The CDR3 consists of 16 residues. V lost 5 bases, J lost 6 bases, and 18 bases stayed unmatched. The CDR3 sequence is CAWSPRGGGKWDGYTF. As DNA, the CDR3 is TGTGCCTGGTCCCCACGTGGAGGGGGCAAGTGGGATGGCTACACCTTC.

This chain joins TRBV10-3 and TRBJ2-6, with D unclear. V dropped 1 base and J dropped 0 bases, with 7 bases sitting between them. The CDR3 is 16 amino acids. Germline V gene lookup returns CDR1 ENHRY and CDR2 SYGVKD. The CDR3 nucleotides are TGTGCCATCAGTGAGTTTATCCACTCTGGGGCCAACGTCCTGACTTTC. Its protein product is CAISEFIHSGANVLTF.

This chain connects TRBV21-1 to TRBJ2-2. TRBV21-1 constitutes a pseudogene. There are 13 residues in the CDR3. DNA for the CDR3: TGTGCCAGCAGCAAAGAAGACACCGGGGAGCTGTTTTTT. Encoded protein: CASSKEDTGELFF.

The chain uses TRBV14 and TRBJ1-1, with D maybe TRBD1 (6 bases). The germline V gene encodes CDR1 SGHDN and CDR2 FVKESK. The V gene lost 6 bases and the J gene lost 4 bases, with 15 bases spanning the gap. The CDR3 loop spans 14 amino acids. This chain's CDR3 is CASRPSGGGTEAFF. DNA for the CDR3: TGTGCCAGCAGGCCTAGTGGGGGCGGCACTGAAGCTTTCTTT.